This T cell receptor (beta chain) is from a study of CD8+CD57+ T cells in acquired aplastic anemia. The wider study: 3.2 ug was the average amount of DNA from sorted CD4+ and CD8+ cells.

Profiling that covered TCR beta VDJ and CDR3 relied on genomic DNA as its template. TCRdb re-called the reads through MiXCR, storing one row per CDR3 protein. The sample has roughly 200,000 distinct CDR3 sequences; 63% are singletons. All sequencing subjects had displayed CD8+CD57+ cell expansion on flow cytometry. The diagnosis in all patients was severe acquired aplastic anemia. The CDR3 is 15 residues long. Germline V gene data show CDR1 as SGHAT and CDR2 as FQNNGV. The V and J ends lost 6 bases and 1 base, in that order; junction bases with no gene match: 8. The source material was sorted CD4+, CD8+, or CD8+CD57+ T cells (not recorded which) from PBMCs. The rearrangement uses TRBV11-2 and TRBJ2-5; TRBD1 matches at 7 bases. The TCR was taken from a human donor with aplastic anemia. The CDR3 bases are TGTGCCAGCAGTCCTCGGCACAGGGGCCAAGAGACCCAGTACTTC. Amino acid sequence: CASSPRHRGQETQYF.